Sequencing of this T cell receptor beta chain was carried out in a study of blood T cell repertoires in COVID-19 (dated by TCRdb to the early 2020s). Context from the whole study: Collaborator samples came from the United States, Italy and Spain and covered acute and convalescent phases of COVID-19. The prospective study material was composed of cDNA or gDNA derived from T cells, B-cell-depleted T cells, or PBMCs. The samples were drawn from the first 160 participants of the ongoing ImmuneRACE study and from 1,254 subjects provided by 6 global collaborators. Where available, HLA class I and class II types were taken from metadata supplied by the sample provider and were not determined by assay-based typing. Nearly every sample came with metadata listing a de-identified subject ID, COVID-19 status, age in years and sex. The repertoires were released in a freely available public database meant as a resource for research on the immune response to SARS-CoV-2. Deeply sampled blood TCRbeta repertoires from subjects exposed to, actively infected with, or recovered from COVID-19 were included in the dataset.

Whole blood was collected in K2EDTA tubes by collaborating institutions according to the institutions' own protocols. For TCRbeta analysis, collaborator samples were shipped as frozen whole blood, as isolated PBMCs, or as DNA extracted from either sample type. TCRbeta CDR3 regions were amplified from genomic DNA by means of the immunoSEQ Assay, a bias-controlled multiplex PCR. The authors' analysis ran thus. The number of nucleated cells in each sample was estimated from the amplification of reference gene primers within the assay. Sequence reads were collapsed and filtered to measure the absolute abundance of every unique TCRbeta CDR3 rearrangement. For each sample, productive Simpson clonality was calculated as the square root of Simpson's diversity index over productive rearrangements. The clones in this table, taken by TCRdb from immuneACCESS, are in-frame only. Not every clone is retained; where verified, under half of the shortfall comes from an unresolved V gene, and the cause of the rest is unknown. V and J calls and clone size are copied from that table; D and trimming were computed from the DNA. The sample profile shows 53,000 or so clones; approximately 90% of them were found once. About 6.2% of the sample lies in the top ten.

The germline V gene sets CDR1 to SGHRS and CDR2 to YFSETQ. Ends trimmed: V by 4 bases, J by 7 bases; bases unmatched to a gene: 9. From the cysteine up to the phenylalanine, the CDR3 has a length of 15 residues. Just CDR3 DNA is preserved here, 45 bases in frame from base 1. Remarks on this clone: Its antigen is currently not known. Base qualities are not at hand, and no much larger clone is one base apart.

Study-wide conclusions, independent of this receptor: The amount of clinical and demographic metadata varied by source and participant and was provided uncurated.

The sequence derives from a man aged 35-49 years with acute or convalescent COVID-19. The chain joins TRBV5-1 to TRBJ2-7; TRBD2 matches 12 bases in the middle. Sequenced: peripheral blood. The CDR3 protein sequence reads: CASSPQGTSGREQYF. Here is the DNA: TGCGCCAGCAGCCCCCAAGGCACTAGCGGGAGGGAGCAGTACTTC.